This T cell receptor (beta chain) was profiled in a study of blood T cell repertoires in COVID-19. Across the study: Italy, Spain and the United States were the sources of the convalescent and acute COVID-19 samples.

The CDR3 is 13 residues long. In germline, CDR1 is SGHRS, CDR2 YFSETQ. V lost 3 bases and J lost 8; bases outside the gene matches: 7. TCRdb's copy holds only in-frame clones and misses some; the assay was immunoSEQ multiplex PCR. The table includes 100,000 to 150,000 clones, about 85% detected once. This TCR was sampled from an elderly man with active or convalescent COVID-19. The chain uses TRBV5-1 and TRBJ1-2; TRBD1 matches at 7 bases. Sequencing was done on a sample of peripheral blood. The CDR3 spells CASSSTGDQGYTF. The CDR3 bases are TGCGCCAGCAGCTCCACAGGGGATCAGGGCTACACCTTC.